The rows below give T cell receptor beta chains drawn from one sample of a study of blood T cell repertoires in COVID-19. Method: immunoSEQ multiplex PCR; TCRdb's copy keeps in-frame clones and lacks some. Counted here are 150,000 to 190,000 clones, roughly nine tenths occurring once; the ten biggest clones make up approximately 15%. The specimen was peripheral blood. The receptor source for this set is a woman in her forties with acute or convalescent COVID-19. Each CDR3 is given with its conserved first and last residue. The order of the fields is J gene, D gene, clone size, V gene, CDR3 DNA, CDR3 protein. D genes are given only for firm matches. Where a row states a size, it is once, few, many or the class of an expanded clone; other rows omit it.

j_gene: TRBJ2-3; d_gene: TRBD1; abundance: .; v_gene: TRBV11-3; CDR3nt: TGTGCCAGCAGCCCTGGGACAGCAGATACGCAGTATTTT; CDR3aa: CASSPGTADTQYF
j_gene: TRBJ2-2; d_gene: .; abundance: .; v_gene: TRBV19; CDR3nt: TGTGCCAGTAGTCGAAGACTAGTCGACACCGGGGAGCTGTTTTTT; CDR3aa: CASSRRLVDTGELFF
j_gene: TRBJ1-6; d_gene: .; abundance: .; v_gene: TRBV19; CDR3nt: TGTGCCAGTAGTATAGCAGGGACATCCAATTCACCCCTCCACTTT; CDR3aa: CASSIAGTSNSPLHF
j_gene: TRBJ2-1; d_gene: .; abundance: .; v_gene: TRBV18; CDR3nt: TGTGCCAGCTCACCGGTTCAAGCGGTATTCGAGCAGTTCTTC; CDR3aa: CASSPVQAVFEQFF
j_gene: TRBJ2-7; d_gene: TRBD1; abundance: .; v_gene: TRBV29-1; CDR3nt: TGCAGCGTCAGGGGGACAGGGGGCAACGAGCAGTACTTC; CDR3aa: CSVRGTGGNEQYF
j_gene: TRBJ2-3; d_gene: TRBD2; abundance: .; v_gene: TRBV5-5; CDR3nt: TGTGCCAGCAGGTTAGCCGGGACTAGCATCTCAGATACGCAGTATTTT; CDR3aa: CASRLAGTSISDTQYF
j_gene: TRBJ1-1; d_gene: TRBD1; abundance: .; v_gene: TRBV7-9; CDR3nt: TGTGCCAGCAGCTTAGAGGGGACAGCGGCCACTGAAGCTTTCTTT; CDR3aa: CASSLEGTAATEAFF
j_gene: TRBJ2-2; d_gene: .; abundance: once; v_gene: TRBV4-2; CDR3nt: TGTGCCAGCAGCGGAGGGGGCTTTAACACCGGGGAGCTGTTTTTT; CDR3aa: CASSGGGFNTGELFF
j_gene: TRBJ2-7; d_gene: TRBD1; abundance: .; v_gene: TRBV9; CDR3nt: TGTGCCAGCAGCGTAGGGCCCGGGACAGTTTACGAGCAGTACTTC; CDR3aa: CASSVGPGTVYEQYF
j_gene: TRBJ2-7; d_gene: TRBD1; abundance: .; v_gene: TRBV7-9; CDR3nt: TGTGCCAGCAGCCCAGGACAGGGCCCTGCCTACGAGCAGTACTTC; CDR3aa: CASSPGQGPAYEQYF
j_gene: TRBJ2-1; d_gene: TRBD1; abundance: .; v_gene: TRBV4-1; CDR3nt: TGCGCCAGCAGCCAGACCGGGACAGCTAATGAGCAGTTCTTC; CDR3aa: CASSQTGTANEQFF
j_gene: TRBJ2-7; d_gene: TRBD1; abundance: .; v_gene: TRBV15; CDR3nt: TGTGCCACCATGCAACAGGGGATGGGCGAGCAGTACTTC; CDR3aa: CATMQQGMGEQYF
j_gene: TRBJ2-3; d_gene: TRBD1; abundance: .; v_gene: TRBV23-1; CDR3nt: TGCGCCAGAAGACAGGGACAGCTCGATACGCAGTATTTT; CDR3aa: CARRQGQLDTQYF
j_gene: TRBJ2-7; d_gene: TRBD1; abundance: .; v_gene: TRBV7-3; CDR3nt: TGTGCCAGCAGCTTCGGACAGGGCGACGAGCAGTACTTC; CDR3aa: CASSFGQGDEQYF
j_gene: TRBJ2-7; d_gene: TRBD1; abundance: once; v_gene: TRBV29-1; CDR3nt: TGCAGCGTTGGACAGGGCATAAACTACGAGCAGTACTTC; CDR3aa: CSVGQGINYEQYF
j_gene: TRBJ2-3; d_gene: .; abundance: .; v_gene: TRBV28; CDR3nt: TGTGCCAGCAGTCTCCAGATCACAGATACGCAGTATTTT; CDR3aa: CASSLQITDTQYF
j_gene: TRBJ1-6; d_gene: .; abundance: .; v_gene: TRBV11-2; CDR3nt: TGTGCCAGCAGCTTACGGGGGGAGGGAGTAGGATTCCATTCACCCCTCCACTTT; CDR3aa: CASSLRGEGVGFHSPLHF
j_gene: TRBJ1-3; d_gene: .; abundance: .; v_gene: TRBV29-1; CDR3nt: TGCAGCGTTTTACTTATTGAGACAGTCAGCTCTGGAAACACCATATATTTT; CDR3aa: CSVLLIETVSSGNTIYF
j_gene: TRBJ2-3; d_gene: .; abundance: .; v_gene: TRBV5-5; CDR3nt: TGTGCCAGCAGCTTGCTACGGTACTCAGATACGCAGTATTTT; CDR3aa: CASSLLRYSDTQYF
j_gene: TRBJ2-5; d_gene: .; abundance: once; v_gene: TRBV11-3; CDR3nt: TGTGCCAGCAGCTTATACAGGGAACAGACCCAGTACTTC; CDR3aa: CASSLYREQTQYF
j_gene: TRBJ1-2; d_gene: .; abundance: .; v_gene: TRBV6-5; CDR3nt: TGTGCCAGCAGTCCACTTGACAGCTATGGCTACACCTTC; CDR3aa: CASSPLDSYGYTF
j_gene: TRBJ2-7; d_gene: TRBD1; abundance: .; v_gene: TRBV29-1; CDR3nt: TGCAGCGTTGAAGAATTCGGACAGGGGTCCTACGAGCAGTACTTC; CDR3aa: CSVEEFGQGSYEQYF
j_gene: TRBJ2-7; d_gene: .; abundance: .; v_gene: TRBV10-3; CDR3nt: TGTGCCATCAGTGAGGGACAGAGCGCCTACGAGCAGTACTTC; CDR3aa: CAISEGQSAYEQYF
j_gene: TRBJ2-1; d_gene: .; abundance: once; v_gene: TRBV3-1/TRBV3-2; CDR3nt: TGTGCCAGCAGCCCCCCACTAGCAGGAGCCTACAATGAGCAGTTCTTC; CDR3aa: CASSPPLAGAYNEQFF
j_gene: TRBJ2-3; d_gene: TRBD1; abundance: .; v_gene: TRBV28; CDR3nt: TGTGCCAGCAGGGTACAGGGGGCCCGGTCCACAGATACGCAGTATTTT; CDR3aa: CASRVQGARSTDTQYF
j_gene: TRBJ1-4; d_gene: TRBD1; abundance: few; v_gene: TRBV5-1; CDR3nt: TGCGCCATCCGACAGGGGGACTTTGATGAAAAACTGTTTTTT; CDR3aa: CAIRQGDFDEKLFF
j_gene: TRBJ2-1; d_gene: TRBD2; abundance: .; v_gene: TRBV15; CDR3nt: TGTGCCACCAGCAGACAAGCGACTAGCGGTTTGAATGAGCAGTTCTTC; CDR3aa: CATSRQATSGLNEQFF
j_gene: TRBJ1-6; d_gene: TRBD1; abundance: .; v_gene: TRBV11-2; CDR3nt: TGTGCCAGCAGCCCAGACAGGGGAGGTTCACCCCTCCACTTT; CDR3aa: CASSPDRGGSPLHF
j_gene: TRBJ2-7; d_gene: .; abundance: .; v_gene: TRBV12-3/TRBV12-4; CDR3nt: TGTGCCAGCAGCCAGGGTCCCTACGAGCAGTACTTC; CDR3aa: CASSQGPYEQYF
j_gene: TRBJ2-1; d_gene: .; abundance: .; v_gene: TRBV11-1; CDR3nt: TGTGCCAGCAGCTTTTCGGGCAATGAGCAGTTCTTC; CDR3aa: CASSFSGNEQFF
j_gene: TRBJ2-7; d_gene: .; abundance: .; v_gene: TRBV7-9; CDR3nt: TGTGCCAGCAGCTCCTACGACAGGAAGGTCGAGCAGTACTTC; CDR3aa: CASSSYDRKVEQYF
j_gene: TRBJ1-5; d_gene: .; abundance: .; v_gene: TRBV4-2; CDR3nt: TGTGCCAGCAGCCAAGATGTAGGGGTGGGCAATCAGCCCCAGCATTTT; CDR3aa: CASSQDVGVGNQPQHF
j_gene: TRBJ1-1; d_gene: TRBD1; abundance: .; v_gene: TRBV9; CDR3nt: TGTGCCAGCAGACCTACAGGGGGCGGTGGAAACACTGAAGCTTTCTTT; CDR3aa: CASRPTGGGGNTEAFF
j_gene: TRBJ2-1; d_gene: TRBD2; abundance: .; v_gene: TRBV7-9; CDR3nt: TGTGCCAGCAGCTTAGGGGGCGGGAGTTTAGCCAATGAGCAGTTCTTC; CDR3aa: CASSLGGGSLANEQFF
j_gene: TRBJ1-2; d_gene: TRBD1; abundance: .; v_gene: TRBV27; CDR3nt: TGTGCCAGCAGTTTAGTGGGACAGGAGAACGATGGCTACACCTTC; CDR3aa: CASSLVGQENDGYTF
j_gene: TRBJ1-1; d_gene: .; abundance: .; v_gene: TRBV30; CDR3nt: TGTGCCTGGAGCGCCGCTCGTATCGGGGCTTTCTTT; CDR3aa: CAWSAARIGAFF
j_gene: TRBJ1-5; d_gene: TRBD1; abundance: .; v_gene: TRBV6-6; CDR3nt: TGTGCCAGCAGTCTTCAGGGGGCTCAGCCCCAGCATTTT; CDR3aa: CASSLQGAQPQHF
j_gene: TRBJ2-1; d_gene: TRBD2; abundance: few; v_gene: TRBV29-1; CDR3nt: TGCAGCTTTAGACGGGGGGGTGAGCAGTTCTTC; CDR3aa: CSFRRGGEQFF
j_gene: TRBJ1-5; d_gene: TRBD1; abundance: .; v_gene: TRBV14; CDR3nt: TGTGCCAGCAGCCAAGATAGACGGTTAGGACAGGGGGTCCTGTTGGGTGGGAGCAATCAGCCCCAGCATTTT; CDR3aa: CASSQDRRLGQGVLLGGSNQPQHF
j_gene: TRBJ2-7; d_gene: TRBD1; abundance: .; v_gene: TRBV7-3; CDR3nt: TGTGCCAGCAGCTTAATGGCGGGACAGGGGGCCGAGCAGTACTTC; CDR3aa: CASSLMAGQGAEQYF
j_gene: TRBJ2-7; d_gene: .; abundance: .; v_gene: TRBV5-1; CDR3nt: TGCGCCAGCAGCTTGAGACAGGAGTACGAGCAGTACTTC; CDR3aa: CASSLRQEYEQYF
j_gene: TRBJ2-1; d_gene: .; abundance: .; v_gene: TRBV9; CDR3nt: TGTGCCAGCAGCTCCGACCACGGGACTCCGACTTACAATGAGCAGTTCTTC; CDR3aa: CASSSDHGTPTYNEQFF
j_gene: TRBJ2-3; d_gene: .; abundance: .; v_gene: TRBV27; CDR3nt: TGTGCCAGCAGTTACACCTGGGACACAGTCCCCACAGATACGCAGTATTTT; CDR3aa: CASSYTWDTVPTDTQYF
j_gene: TRBJ2-1; d_gene: TRBD2; abundance: .; v_gene: TRBV25-1; CDR3nt: TGTGCCAGCAGTGATCGGGCGGGGGGGCGTGAGCAGTTCTTC; CDR3aa: CASSDRAGGREQFF
j_gene: TRBJ2-2; d_gene: .; abundance: .; v_gene: TRBV13; CDR3nt: TGTGCCAGCATTTGGTGGGGAGGTAACACCGGGGAGCTGTTTTTT; CDR3aa: CASIWWGGNTGELFF
j_gene: TRBJ1-2; d_gene: .; abundance: .; v_gene: TRBV7-9; CDR3nt: TGTGCCAGCAGCTTCTTATCGCAGGGAAGTTCGTATGGCTACACCTTC; CDR3aa: CASSFLSQGSSYGYTF
j_gene: TRBJ1-1; d_gene: TRBD1; abundance: .; v_gene: TRBV5-6; CDR3nt: TGTGCCAGCAGCCCCTTGGACAGGGCAAATACTGAAGCTTTCTTT; CDR3aa: CASSPLDRANTEAFF
j_gene: TRBJ1-5; d_gene: TRBD1; abundance: .; v_gene: TRBV18; CDR3nt: TGTGCCAGCTCACCACCGGGACAGGGGGGCAATCAGCCCCAGCATTTT; CDR3aa: CASSPPGQGGNQPQHF
j_gene: TRBJ2-3; d_gene: TRBD2; abundance: .; v_gene: TRBV5-6; CDR3nt: TGTGCCAGCAGCCTCCGGACTAGCGGGAGTACAGATACGCAGTATTTT; CDR3aa: CASSLRTSGSTDTQYF
j_gene: TRBJ1-1; d_gene: TRBD1; abundance: .; v_gene: TRBV29-1; CDR3nt: TGCAGCGTTGCCTGGCAGGGGGCTACTGAAGCTTTCTTT; CDR3aa: CSVAWQGATEAFF
j_gene: TRBJ2-2; d_gene: .; abundance: .; v_gene: TRBV5-1; CDR3nt: TGCGCCAGCAGCGACAAGGCTATCGTGGAGCTGTTTTTT; CDR3aa: CASSDKAIVELFF
j_gene: TRBJ2-7; d_gene: .; abundance: .; v_gene: TRBV6-1; CDR3nt: TGTGCCAGCAGTGAAGCTAGCGGCTCCTACGAGCAGTACTTC; CDR3aa: CASSEASGSYEQYF
j_gene: TRBJ2-7; d_gene: TRBD2; abundance: .; v_gene: TRBV4-1; CDR3nt: TGCGCCAGCAGCCAAGGACTAGCGGGATACGAGCAGTACTTC; CDR3aa: CASSQGLAGYEQYF
j_gene: TRBJ1-4; d_gene: .; abundance: .; v_gene: TRBV12-3/TRBV12-4; CDR3nt: TGTGCCAGCAGTTCGACTTCCTATGAAAAACTGTTTTTT; CDR3aa: CASSSTSYEKLFF
j_gene: TRBJ2-2; d_gene: .; abundance: .; v_gene: TRBV7-9; CDR3nt: TGTGCCAGCAGCCCGCGCGCGGTGTCGGCGTCGTCCGGGGAGCTGTTTTTT; CDR3aa: CASSPRAVSASSGELFF